This T cell receptor beta chain was identified during a study of human thymus T cells. Germline CDR1 reads SGHTA; CDR2 reads FQGNSA. The CDR3 extends over 15 amino acids. The ends lost 5 bases at V and 2 bases at J; junction bases unmatched: 7. Clones were sequenced by immunoSEQ multiplex PCR, and TCRdb holds only the in-frame ones, with some missing. The table includes around 130,000 clones, around 94% detected once. A remark on this clone: The antigen is not known.

General study results and limits: Within thymic and blood repertoires, V and J gene usage appeared to be biased. Highly overlapping thymic repertoires in unrelated individuals were reported by related research.

It was from resections taken during corrective heart surgery that the thymus tissue came. Finnish infants who were healthy and having corrective surgery for congenital heart defects made up the donors. The material sequenced was thymus tissue. The V gene is TRBV7-2, the J gene TRBJ1-2; 8 nucleotides line up with TRBD1. The receptor was derived from a boy in the first two years of life with a congenital heart defect but otherwise immunologically healthy. CDR3 in DNA: TGTGCCAGCAGCCCCGGGACAGGCGGGAACTATGGCTACACCTTC. Encoded protein: CASSPGTGGNYGYTF.